These T cell receptor beta chains were read from a single sample in a study of blood T cell repertoires in COVID-19. Clones were read by immunoSEQ multiplex PCR, and TCRdb kept only the in-frame ones, dropping some. The sample shows 150,000 or so clones, around 87% of them seen only once. The material sequenced was PBMCs or T cells enriched from blood (not recorded which). The source is a woman between 50 and 59 years old who had recovered from COVID-19. CDR3s include the opening cysteine and the closing phenylalanine or tryptophan. The order of the fields is J gene, V gene, CDR3 protein.

J: TRBJ1-2; V: TRBV7-2; CDR3: CASSFNRLHYGYTF
J: TRBJ1-1; V: TRBV30; CDR3: CAWSPPGFHGAFF
J: TRBJ2-3; V: TRBV4-2; CDR3: CASSQPGLAGATDTQYF
J: TRBJ1-4; V: TRBV5-1; CDR3: CASSLQAQGGEKLFF
J: TRBJ1-2; V: TRBV7-3; CDR3: CASSLVPAGYGYTF
J: TRBJ2-2; V: TRBV3-1/TRBV3-2; CDR3: CASSQVASAGTGELFF
J: TRBJ1-1; V: TRBV27; CDR3: CASRDRGVRAFF
J: TRBJ2-1; V: TRBV10-3; CDR3: CAISGGGAYNEQFF
J: TRBJ1-4; V: TRBV19; CDR3: CASSIPRDMNEKLFF
J: TRBJ1-3; V: TRBV7-9; CDR3: CARTGSSGNTIYF
J: TRBJ1-1; V: TRBV4-2; CDR3: CASSQNPRQLNTEAFF
J: TRBJ1-2; V: TRBV6-5; CDR3: CASSYAPAGPGAHFF
J: TRBJ1-5; V: TRBV7-2; CDR3: CASSLGLYSNQPQHF
J: TRBJ1-2; V: TRBV7-2; CDR3: CASSYPRGAYGYTF
J: TRBJ1-4; V: TRBV30; CDR3: CAWRAPTTNEKLFF
J: TRBJ1-5; V: TRBV19; CDR3: CASSIPSGGRQPQHF
J: TRBJ2-5; V: TRBV5-4; CDR3: CASSRSTRDRQETQYF
J: TRBJ1-2; V: TRBV3-1/TRBV3-2; CDR3: CASSRPSGQGGHGYTF
J: TRBJ2-3; V: TRBV14; CDR3: CASSQDPGRYTQYF
J: TRBJ1-4; V: TRBV7-9; CDR3: CASSFSQVTTNEKLFF
J: TRBJ2-4; V: TRBV6-5; CDR3: CASSPGQGPNIQYF
J: TRBJ1-3; V: TRBV30; CDR3: CAWTLSNTIYF
J: TRBJ1-1; V: TRBV19; CDR3: CASSIAPRDRISMNTEAFF
J: TRBJ2-6; V: TRBV7-2; CDR3: CASSHGTSGGAKGANVLTF
J: TRBJ1-1; V: TRBV5-5; CDR3: CASSKAPGRETEAFF
J: TRBJ2-3; V: TRBV7-2; CDR3: CASSLLAGGPADTQYF
J: TRBJ2-1; V: TRBV11-2; CDR3: CASSLILAGYNEQFF
J: TRBJ2-5; V: TRBV19; CDR3: CASSTQPSGQETQYF
J: TRBJ2-7; V: TRBV5-1; CDR3: CASTPGALFSEQYF
J: TRBJ2-3; V: TRBV24-1; CDR3: CATQNPTDTQYF
J: TRBJ2-7; V: TRBV30; CDR3: CAWRPGQGVYEQYF
J: TRBJ1-5; V: TRBV5-8; CDR3: CASSSGLSNQPQHF
J: TRBJ1-4; V: TRBV11-2; CDR3: CASSLGRGSDKLFF
J: TRBJ1-2; V: TRBV7-2; CDR3: CASTLARANYGYTF
J: TRBJ1-2; V: TRBV7-2; CDR3: CASSLGPVREGYTF
J: TRBJ2-1; V: TRBV25-1; CDR3: CASSGWTGSSYNEQFF
J: TRBJ2-6; V: TRBV11-2; CDR3: CASSPGTISSGANVLTF
J: TRBJ2-7; V: TRBV11-2; CDR3: CASRPIAGKVPFEQYF
J: TRBJ2-3; V: TRBV6-6; CDR3: CASSGGPPTDTQYF
J: TRBJ2-3; V: TRBV27; CDR3: CASSVRGGVTDTQYF
J: TRBJ2-1; V: TRBV7-9; CDR3: CASSFSRGSYNEQFF
J: TRBJ2-2; V: TRBV7-2; CDR3: CASSPYRDTGELFF
J: TRBJ2-2; V: TRBV10-2; CDR3: CASTPVVQKTGELFF
J: TRBJ1-3; V: TRBV2; CDR3: CASSEPHRPHSGNTIYF
J: TRBJ1-2; V: TRBV24-1; CDR3: CATSDSPGGSYTF
J: TRBJ1-1; V: TRBV6-4; CDR3: CASRRTLNTEAFF
J: TRBJ2-2; V: TRBV2; CDR3: CASSDIRAGELFF
J: TRBJ1-1; V: TRBV6-5; CDR3: CASKSGEKHTEAFF
J: TRBJ1-2; V: TRBV7-2; CDR3: CASNQKVSGGYTF